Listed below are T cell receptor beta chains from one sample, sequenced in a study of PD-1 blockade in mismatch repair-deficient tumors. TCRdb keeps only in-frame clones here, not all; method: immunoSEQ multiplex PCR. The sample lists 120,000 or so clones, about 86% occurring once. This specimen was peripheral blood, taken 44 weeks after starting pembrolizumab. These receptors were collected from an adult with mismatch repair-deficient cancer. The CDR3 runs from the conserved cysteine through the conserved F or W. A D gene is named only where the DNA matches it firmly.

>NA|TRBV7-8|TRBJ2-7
TGTGCCAGCAGCTTAGCCGGGATACAATACGAGCAGTACTTC
CASSLAGIQYEQYF
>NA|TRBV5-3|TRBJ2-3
TGTGCCAGAAGCTTGGAAGGGTCCGATACGCAGTATTTT
CARSLEGSDTQYF
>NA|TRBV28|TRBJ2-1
TGTGCCAGCAGTTTAGTCGAGAAATCGGAGCAGTTCTTC
CASSLVEKSEQFF
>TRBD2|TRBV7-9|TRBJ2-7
TGTGCCAGCAGCACTCCGGGGGGAGCGAACTACGAGCAGTACTTC
CASSTPGGANYEQYF
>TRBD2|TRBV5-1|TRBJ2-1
TGCGCCAGCTCACTAGCGGGAGGGCCTTCTAGTGAGCAGTTCTTC
CASSLAGGPSSEQFF
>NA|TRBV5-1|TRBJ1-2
TGCGCCAGCAGCTTGGGACAGATTAACTATGGCTACACCTTC
CASSLGQINYGYTF
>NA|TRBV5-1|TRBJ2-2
TGCGCCAGCAGCCCCACCCCAGGAGCCGGGGAGCTGTTTTTT
CASSPTPGAGELFF
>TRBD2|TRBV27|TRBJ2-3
TGTGCCAGCAGTCCGAGGCTACCGGGACTAGCGGGAATAAGCACAGATACGCAGTATTTT
CASSPRLPGLAGISTDTQYF
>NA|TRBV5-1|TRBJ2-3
TGCGCCAGCAGCCACCCCCCCGGCCCGGGGGCAGATACGCAGTATTTT
CASSHPPGPGADTQYF
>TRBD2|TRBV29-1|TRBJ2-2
TGCAGCGCCTACAGTTGGCGGGAGGGCCCCGGGGAGCTGTTTTTT
CSAYSWREGPGELFF
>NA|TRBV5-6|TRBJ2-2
TGTGCCAGCAGCTTTGATTTCGAGCGGAACACCGGGGAGCTGTTTTTT
CASSFDFERNTGELFF
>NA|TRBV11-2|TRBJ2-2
TGTGCCAGCAACCCACAGGTGAACACCGGGGAGCTGTTTTTT
CASNPQVNTGELFF
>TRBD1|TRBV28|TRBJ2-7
TGTGCCAGCAGAGAGATAAGACAGGGGGCGGAAGGCGAGCAGTACTTC
CASREIRQGAEGEQYF